The next 10 T cell receptor beta chains were all read from a single sample in a study of cytomegalovirus exposure and HLA in healthy donors. The PCR ran on 60 Vbeta and 13 Jbeta primers. Repertoires were generated with immunoSEQ multiplex PCR, while TCRdb's copy carries only in-frame clones and drops some. The data contain some 100,000 clones, 85% to 90% of them singletons. Sequencing was carried out using PBMCs. Receptor source: a man younger than 45 in good health and CMV-seronegative.

CDR3 in amino acids: CASSHHDSSYEQYF. The DNA of the CDR3 is TGCGCCAGCAGCCATCATGACAGCTCCTACGAGCAGTACTTC. V and J are TRBV4-3 and TRBJ2-7; D possibly corresponds to TRBD1 (5 bases). CDR3 length: 14 residues. Trimming cost V 3 bases and J 0 bases, with 9 bases left between them. Germline V CDR1 and CDR2: LGHNA, YSLEER.

The chain recombines TRBV6-1 with TRBJ2-7; D remains ambiguous. V lost 10 bases and J 6 bases, leaving 7 bases between the germline ends. The CDR3 runs 9 residues. Germline CDR1 and CDR2: MNHNS and SASEGT. The CDR3 spells CATHPEQYF. The CDR3, as DNA: TGTGCCACCCATCCCGAGCAGTACTTC.

The rearrangement joins TRBV4-1 to TRBJ2-1; 7 bases line up with TRBD2. The CDR3 has 15 residues. The ends lost 4 bases at V and 3 bases at J; junction bases unmatched: 6. Germline loops: CDR1 MGHRA, CDR2 YSYEKL. The DNA for the CDR3 is TGCGCCAGCAGCCCATCTAGCGGACTCTACAATGAGCAGTTCTTC. Its translation: CASSPSSGLYNEQFF.

This rearrangement joins TRBV15 to TRBJ1-1, with no clear D. This CDR3 spans 14 amino acids. Trimming removed 1 base at V and 1 base at J, with 7 bases between. Germline assignment: CDR1 LNHNV and CDR2 YYDKDF (reference sequence). This chain's CDR3 is CATSRGLENTEAFF. The CDR3 bases are TGTGCCACCAGCAGAGGGTTAGAGAACACTGAAGCTTTCTTT.

The rearrangement joins TRBV5-4 to TRBJ2-1; unclear D gene. CDR3 size: 15 residues. Per the germline V gene, CDR1 is SGHNT and CDR2 is YYREEE (reference sequence). V was pared by 3 bases and J by 0 bases, with 10 bases between. CDR3 in amino acids: CASSSYPSSYNEQFF. CDR3 DNA sequence: TGTGCCAGCAGCTCATATCCTAGCTCCTACAATGAGCAGTTCTTC.

This clone has just a few counts. This chain uses TRBV2 with TRBJ2-1, with 8 bases aligning to TRBD1. The CDR3 loop spans 13 amino acids. Germline CDR1 and CDR2: SNHLY and FYNNEI. Trimming removed 3 bases from V and 10 bases from J; junction bases left unmatched: 5. As DNA, the CDR3 is TGTGCCAGCAGTGATGAGGGGGACAGGGAGCAGTTCTTC. Translating it yields CASSDEGDREQFF.

The V call is TRBV4-1, the J call TRBJ2-1, with TRBD1 identical over 7 bases. The CDR3 has 14 amino acids. V was pared by 2 bases and J by 4 bases, with 2 bases of the junction left unmatched. Germline lookup yields CDR1 MGHRA and CDR2 YSYEKL. The chain's CDR3 is CASSQSGQYNEQFF. The CDR3 region has the DNA TGCGCCAGCAGCCAATCGGGACAGTACAATGAGCAGTTCTTC.

A note on this clone: The germline gene is not matched at one end of the junction; a read error may be the cause. The chain joins TRBV28 to TRBJ1-5; 7 bases fit TRBD1. Germline CDR1 is MDHEN and CDR2 is SYDVKM. CDR3 length: 12 residues. The CDR3 bases are TGTGCCAGCGGCGTCGAACGGACAGGACTTTATTTT. It codes for CASGVERTGLYF.

V gene TRBV7-3 combines with J gene TRBJ2-3; no firm D call. Trimming stripped 1 base from V and 0 bases from J, with 5 bases between. CDR3 length equals 14 residues. The germline V gene has CDR1 SGHTA and CDR2 FQGTGA. DNA of the CDR3: TGTGCCAGCAGCTTAAATCCTAGCACAGATACGCAGTATTTT. This encodes CASSLNPSTDTQYF.

The chain carries TRBV19 and TRBJ2-2, with D hard to call. Germline V CDR1 and CDR2: LNHDA, SQIVND (reference sequence). This CDR3 comprises 16 residues. The ends were cut back, 1 base at V and 4 bases at J, with 13 bases in the middle. CDR3 sequence: CASSIGLISLTGELFF. The CDR3 DNA is TGTGCCAGTAGTATAGGATTAATTAGTCTCACCGGGGAGCTGTTTTTT.